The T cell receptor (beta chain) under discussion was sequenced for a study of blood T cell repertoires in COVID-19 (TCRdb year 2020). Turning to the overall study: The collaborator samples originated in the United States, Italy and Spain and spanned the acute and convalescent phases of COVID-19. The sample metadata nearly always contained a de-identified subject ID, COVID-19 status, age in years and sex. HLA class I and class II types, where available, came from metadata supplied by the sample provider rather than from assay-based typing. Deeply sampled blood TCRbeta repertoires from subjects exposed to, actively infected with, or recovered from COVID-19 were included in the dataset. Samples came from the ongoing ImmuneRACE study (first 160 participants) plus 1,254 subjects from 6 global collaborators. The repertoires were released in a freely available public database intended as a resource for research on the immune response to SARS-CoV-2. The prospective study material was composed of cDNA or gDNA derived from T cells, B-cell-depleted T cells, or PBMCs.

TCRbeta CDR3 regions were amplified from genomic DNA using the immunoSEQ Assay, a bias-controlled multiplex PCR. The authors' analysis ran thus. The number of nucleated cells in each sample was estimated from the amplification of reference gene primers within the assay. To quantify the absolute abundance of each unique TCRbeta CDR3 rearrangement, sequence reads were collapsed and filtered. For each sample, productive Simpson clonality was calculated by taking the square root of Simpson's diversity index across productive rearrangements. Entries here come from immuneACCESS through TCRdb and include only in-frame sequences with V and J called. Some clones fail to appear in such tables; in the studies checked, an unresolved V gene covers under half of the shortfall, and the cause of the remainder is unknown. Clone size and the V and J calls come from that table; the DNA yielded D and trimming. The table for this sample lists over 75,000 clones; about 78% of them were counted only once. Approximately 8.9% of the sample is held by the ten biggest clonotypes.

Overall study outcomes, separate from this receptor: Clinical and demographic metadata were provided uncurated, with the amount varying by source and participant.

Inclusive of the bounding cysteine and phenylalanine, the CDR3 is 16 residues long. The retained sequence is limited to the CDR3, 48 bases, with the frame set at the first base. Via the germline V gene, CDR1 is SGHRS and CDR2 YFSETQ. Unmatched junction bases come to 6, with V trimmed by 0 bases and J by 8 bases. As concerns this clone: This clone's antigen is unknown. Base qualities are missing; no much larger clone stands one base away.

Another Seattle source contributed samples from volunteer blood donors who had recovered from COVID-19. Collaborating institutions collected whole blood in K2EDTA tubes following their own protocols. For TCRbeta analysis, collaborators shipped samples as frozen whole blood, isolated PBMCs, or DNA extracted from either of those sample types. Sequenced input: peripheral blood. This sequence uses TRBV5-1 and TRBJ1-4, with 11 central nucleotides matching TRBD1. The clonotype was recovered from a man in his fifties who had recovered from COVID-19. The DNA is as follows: TGCGCCAGCAGCTTGGGGACAGGGGGCGCCGGGGAAAAACTGTTTTTT. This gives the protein CASSLGTGGAGEKLFF.